The clone carrying this TCR beta chain has only one observation. The ends lost 3 bases at V and 8 bases at J; junction bases unmatched: 9. There are 15 residues in the CDR3. Germline assignment: CDR1 MNHNS and CDR2 SASEGT. The data stem from a study of shared clonotypes between healthy human individuals. Several immunoSEQ plates held equal portions of the genomic DNA taken from each subset. Only in-frame clones appear in the TCRdb table, and some are missing; sequencing was by immunoSEQ multiplex PCR. This sample yields 550,000 to 700,000 clones, of which around 73% are seen a single time; around 2% belongs to the top ten. Splitting the CD4+ cells yielded a CD45RA+ naive subset and a CD45RA-negative memory subset.

Material: memory CD4+ T cells sorted from blood. Subset reported: CD45RA-negative fraction. This clonotype was sampled from a woman aged 25-40 years in good health. The genes are TRBV6-1 and TRBJ1-4; 7 nucleotides match TRBD1. Here the CDR3 reads CASSDPTGLGEKLFF. The CDR3 bases are TGTGCCAGCAGTGACCCGACAGGGCTAGGCGAAAAACTGTTTTTT.